These 10 T cell receptor beta chains came from one sample sequenced in a study of T cell repertoires in cytomegalovirus infection (dated by TCRdb to between 2018 and 2020). Sequencing was carried out with an Illumina HiSeq 1500. TCRdb reworked the public reads: Q25 trimming with fastp, MiXCR clone assembly, productive beta chains retained. Entries are consolidated by CDR3 protein sequence, retaining the most common genes and DNA. The sample data list 290,000 or so distinct CDR3 sequences, and roughly 23% of these were observed just once. About 15% of the sample comes from the top ten. The sequencing input was PBMCs. These receptors came from a human donor in good health (CMV status not recorded). Some clones in this sample may be carry-over from other donors' samples.

This clonotype was observed a few times. The chain carries TRBV19 and TRBJ1-1; no definite D call. This CDR3 spans 13 amino acids. V was shortened by 6 bases and J by 4 bases, with 12 bases between the two germline ends. Germline V gene sequence: CDR1 LNHDA, CDR2 SQIVND (reference sequence). Here the CDR3 DNA reads TGTGCCAGTAGCTTTGAAGACGTCACTGAAGCTTTCTTT. It translates to CASSFEDVTEAFF.

The chain carries TRBV28 and TRBJ1-6; TRBD1 is a possible D gene (6 bases). The CDR3 totals 16 residues. Per the germline V gene, CDR1 is MDHEN and CDR2 is SYDVKM. The V end lost 5 bases, the J end lost 7 bases, and 18 bases lay between the germline ends. CDR3 nucleotide sequence: TGTGCCAGCAGTCATATCAGACAGGCCATGAATTCACCCCTCCACTTT. Amino acid sequence: CASSHIRQAMNSPLHF.

This clonotype has a count of ten or more. The chain combines TRBV7-2 with TRBJ2-3, with 14 bases that match TRBD2. CDR1 SGHTA and CDR2 FQGNSA come from the germline V gene. The CDR3 has 19 residues. J lost 2 bases, V lost 1 base, and 8 bases had no gene match. CDR3 sequence: CASSLVRLAGGFPTDTQYF. DNA for the CDR3: TGTGCCAGCAGCTTAGTCAGACTAGCGGGAGGGTTCCCCACAGATACGCAGTATTTT. Combining the CDR3 with reference TRBV7-2 and TRBJ2-3 gives the whole variable domain GAGVSQSPSNKVTEKGKDVELRCDPISGHTALYWYRQSLGQGLEFLIYFQGNSAPDKSGLPSDRFSAERTGGSVSTLTIQRTQQEDSAVYLCASSLVRLAGGFPTDTQYFGPGTRLTVL.

The chain uses TRBV28 and TRBJ2-1; D possibly uses TRBD1 or TRBD2 (6 bases each). This CDR3 comprises 15 residues. The germline V gene has CDR1 MDHEN and CDR2 SYDVKM. The V gene lost 5 bases and the J gene lost 8 bases, with 19 bases spanning the gap. The DNA of the CDR3 is TGTGCCAGCAGTCCAACAGAGGGGGGTCAGTATGAGCAGTTCTTC. Translating it yields CASSPTEGGQYEQFF.

This sequence joins TRBV28 and TRBJ2-5; no definite D call. Germline V gene sequence: CDR1 MDHEN, CDR2 SYDVKM. This CDR3 is built from 13 residues. V shed 2 bases and J shed 3 bases, with 7 bases lying between them. The CDR3, as DNA: TGTGCCAGCAGTTTACTGGGTGAAGAGACCCAGTACTTC. Protein: CASSLLGEETQYF.

V usage is TRBV5-1 and J usage is TRBJ2-1, with unresolved D. Trimming removed 0 bases at V and 1 base at J, with 8 bases between. The CDR3 sequence is 15 residues long. Germline CDR1 is SGHRS and CDR2 is YFSETQ. The CDR3 reads CASSLVGQSYNEQFF. DNA for the CDR3: TGCGCCAGCAGCTTGGTCGGGCAATCCTACAATGAGCAGTTCTTC.

This clonotype has at least ten counts. This chain connects TRBV7-2 to TRBJ2-1; TRBD2 is a possible D gene (5 bases). Trimming left V 0 bases short and J 0 bases short, with 9 bases between. This CDR3 is built from 16 residues. Germline CDR1 and CDR2: SGHTA and FQGNSA. CDR3 DNA: TGTGCCAGCAGCTTAGCGGGAGTGAGCTCCTACAATGAGCAGTTCTTC. Translation: CASSLAGVSSYNEQFF.

This clonotype was found a few times. The chain links TRBV6-1 to TRBJ1-5; no firm D call. The germline V and J ends were trimmed by 3 bases and 0 bases, with 3 bases remaining between them. This CDR3 is built from 13 residues. Germline V gene data show CDR1 as MNHNS and CDR2 as SASEGT. CDR3 loop: CASSDFSNQPQHF. DNA for the CDR3: TGTGCCAGCAGTGATTTTAGCAATCAGCCCCAGCATTTT.

The V and J genes are TRBV9 and TRBJ2-7; TRBD1 matches at 9 bases. The V segment lost 4 bases and the J segment 2 bases; nucleotides outside the gene matches: 10. Per germline, CDR1 SGDLS and CDR2 YYNGEE. This CDR3 spans 16 amino acids. The CDR3 protein is CASSRGTGQMTYEQYF. The CDR3 bases are TGTGCCAGCAGCAGGGGGACAGGGCAGATGACCTACGAGCAGTACTTC.

Concerning this clonotype: A much larger clonotype is one base distant, so this may be a read error. A read error is likely, as this CDR3 ends without the conserved phenylalanine or tryptophan. The chain uses TRBV7-2 and TRBJ1-1, with 11 bases identical to TRBD1. The trim removed 5 bases at V and 4 bases at J, leaving 6 bases unmatched. CDR1 and CDR2 from the germline V gene are SGHTA and FQGNSA. The CDR3 sequence is 15 residues long. The CDR3 loop is CASSDGTGGRTEAFC. The CDR3 bases are TGTGCCAGCAGCGACGGGACAGGGGGGCGCACTGAAGCTTTCTGT.